This T cell receptor beta chain is drawn from a study of CD8+CD57+ T cells in acquired aplastic anemia. Study-wide context: Yields of DNA that came from sorted CD4+ and CD8+ cells averaged about 3.5 ug.

Between the trimmed V and J ends, which lost 4 bases and 3 bases, there was a span of 12 bases. This CDR3 has 14 amino acids. About this clonotype itself: Its antigen is not known.

Genomic DNA, the template, was used for profiling of the TCR beta VDJ and CDR3. Via MiXCR, TCRdb re-called the reads, giving one row per CDR3 protein. The repertoire includes roughly 220,000 distinct CDR3 sequences, 65% of them detected once, and around 58% sits in the top ten. Sequencing involved patients with CD8+CD57+ cell expansion previously shown by flow cytometry. The study sampled blood from patients who had received no therapy. General study points: Fewer than 35 sequences, all CD8+ CDR3, were shared between patients and controls. Patients did not significantly differ from controls in CD8+ Simpson's diversity.

The chain combines TRBV12-3 or TRBV12-4 with TRBJ1-2; a possible D gene is TRBD1 (5 bases). The clonotype originates from a human donor with aplastic anemia. Sequenced material: sorted CD4+, CD8+, or CD8+CD57+ T cells (not recorded which) from PBMCs. The DNA of the CDR3 is TGTGCCAGCAGTTACGGGGACGGATACTATGGCTACACCTTC. Amino acids: CASSYGDGYYGYTF.